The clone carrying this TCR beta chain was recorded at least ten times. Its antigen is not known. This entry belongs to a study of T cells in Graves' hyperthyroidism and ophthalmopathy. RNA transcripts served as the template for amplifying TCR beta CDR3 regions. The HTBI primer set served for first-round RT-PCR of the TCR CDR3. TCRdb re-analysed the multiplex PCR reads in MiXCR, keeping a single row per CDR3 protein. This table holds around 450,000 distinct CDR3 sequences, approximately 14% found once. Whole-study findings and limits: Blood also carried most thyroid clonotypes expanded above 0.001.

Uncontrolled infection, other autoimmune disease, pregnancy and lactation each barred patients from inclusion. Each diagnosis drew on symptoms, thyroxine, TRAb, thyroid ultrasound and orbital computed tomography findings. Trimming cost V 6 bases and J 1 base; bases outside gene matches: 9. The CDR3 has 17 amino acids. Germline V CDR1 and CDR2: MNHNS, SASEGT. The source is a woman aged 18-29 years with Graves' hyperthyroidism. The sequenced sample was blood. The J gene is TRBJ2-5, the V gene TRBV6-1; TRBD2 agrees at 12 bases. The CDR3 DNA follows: TGTGCCAGCAGGTCTAGACTAGCGGGGGACCTCCAAGAGACCCAGTACTTC. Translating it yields CASRSRLAGDLQETQYF.